This TCR beta chain was retrieved from a study of metastatic and nonmetastatic thyroid tumors. In the study overall: For malignant and benign thyroid patients, tumor or nodule tissue and blood were the sources whose repertoires were compared. Study-wide results and caveats: It was reportedly found that TCR beta diversity was significantly higher in malignant thyroid tumors than in benign nodules, a difference seen in both blood and tumor samples.

Original processing notes: The study's classifier, a distant-metastasis tool for papillary thyroid cancer, was built using CDR3 differences across clinicopathological groups. TCRdb reanalyzed the PCR reads with MiXCR. These V and J calls derive from TCRdb rather than the authors' analysis. Seen here are roughly 20,000 clones, around a quarter observed once, and the top ten hold 6.1%. The CDR3 has 17 residues. The V gene's germline CDR1 is KGHDR and CDR2 SFDVKD. Each patient came to thyroid surgery without any prior treatment (of any kind). This clone has at least ten counts. What it binds is not known. Mismatch with germline at one junction end may stem from a read error. This specimen includes other DNA sequences encoding the same CDR3.

The clonotype comes from a female donor with papillary thyroid cancer or a benign thyroid nodule (not recorded which). Some clones in this sample may be carry-over from other donors' samples. This chain connects TRBV24-1 to TRBJ2-5, with 10 nucleotides matching TRBD2. The specimen was blood. The CDR3 here is CAASDPPKREGRETQYF. In nucleotides, the CDR3 is TGTGCCGCCAGTGATCCTCCCAAGCGGGAGGGCCGAGAGACCCAGTACTTC.